Sequencing of this T cell receptor (beta chain) was carried out in a study of shared clonotypes between healthy human individuals (dated by TCRdb to 2019 to 2021). General notes on the study: The cohort comprised two women and three men aged 18 to 49 years. Per donor, three plates each were used for CD4 naive and CD4 memory, two for CD8 naive, and one for CD8 memory. Blood TCR repertoires of roughly 5 healthy adults were deeply sequenced to estimate repertoire size and the extent of clonotype sharing between individuals. To increase sequencing depth and limit assay-specific biases, TCR repertoire library preparation and sequencing were carried out by different laboratories using diverse techniques. Leukapheresis yielded between about 0.85 and 10 billion PBMCs per donor. General findings and caveats noted by the study authors: Sampling was restricted to blood, and TCR repertoires in tissues likely differ from the TCR repertoires found in blood. Because the study included a small number of donors, the genetic and exposure-history diversity represented was limited. Rarefaction of sorted-subset datasets indicated incomplete sequencing despite the large sequencing depth. Compared with non-shared clonotypes, the clonotypes found in all four sorted-subset donors had higher generation probabilities. Pairwise subsampling indicated that sequencing depth was expected to affect the degree of clonotype sharing among donors. Naive subsets generally had larger estimated clonotype richness than memory subsets did. Sharing across several donors was observed for about 5% of naive CD4, about 3.2% of naive CD8, 2.3% of memory CD4, and approximately 0.41% of memory CD8 clonotypes.

Using the deep immunoSEQ assay, multiplex PCR amplified TCR CDR3 regions from genomic DNA. Genomic DNA extracted from each cell subset was distributed evenly over all wells of several immunoSEQ 96-well plates, and each plate served as one replicate. Each replicate PCR for sorted subsets received about 200 ng genomic DNA, equal to about 30,000 T cell genomes. Purified libraries were quantified with a Qubit 3.0 fluorometer, sized on a Bioanalyzer 2100, and re-quantified with the KAPA Library Quantification kit. A separate single-read 150-cycle Illumina NextSeq 550 flow cell was used to sequence each immunoSEQ 96-well plate. Per the original workflow: Because the immunoSEQ output held only junctional sequences and lacked quality scores, the filtering could not match the filtering applied to full-length reads. To assign V/J genes and CDR3, sequences were annotated using PyIR, a Python wrapper for IgBLAST v1.9, with IMGT germline references. Any read was removed if the V/J assignment was weak (E-value above 1e-6), the CDR3 was missing, or the read contained stop codons, out-of-frame junctions, or ambiguous translated residues. A V3J clonotype was defined by an identical inferred V gene, J gene, and CDR3 amino acid sequence. To compute the percentage overlap between repertoires, the number of shared unique clonotypes was divided by the size of the smaller repertoire. Three approaches were used to assess repertoire richness: RTK rarefaction, the Chao1 estimator, and Recon v2.1 estimates of unobserved clonotypes. For all TCRbeta clonotypes obtained by the gDNA method from four donors, generation probabilities were computed with OLGA. Entries here come from immuneACCESS through TCRdb and include only in-frame sequences with V and J called. Some clones fail to appear in such tables; in the studies checked, an unresolved V gene covers under half of the shortfall, and the cause of the remainder is unknown. Clone size and the V and J calls come from that table; the DNA yielded D and trimming. Recorded for this sample are some 380,000 clones; about 96% of them occurred a single time. About 0.32% of the sample lies in the top ten.

The germline V gene encodes CDR1 SSHAT and CDR2 FNYEAQ (reference sequence). Counted from cysteine to phenylalanine, this CDR3 has 11 amino acids. The only DNA kept is the CDR3, 33 bases in frame from the first base. A word on this clone: It lacks a known antigen. A read error may account for a junction end that differs from germline.

The donors were healthy, HIV-negative adults with no recently reported acute infections or vaccinations. All donors were Caucasian adults living in Nashville, Tennessee, USA. CD8 memory samples were composed of magnetically selected CD45RO+ cells combined with CCR7-negative CD45RA+ effector memory (TemRA) cells. Blood was obtained by leukapheresis, after which PBMCs were separated by Ficoll-Histopaque density gradient centrifugation and cryopreserved in liquid nitrogen vapor phase. Analytical flow cytometry was used to check the purity and quantity of each magnetically sorted T cell population. Each sorted fraction had its genomic DNA isolated and then quantified by UV absorbance on a Nanodrop 2000c.

The sequence was obtained from a man aged 25-40 years in good health. Specimen: memory CD8+ T cells sorted from blood. The sample's cell subset or site label is to be understood as: CD45RO+ cells pooled with CCR7-negative TemRA cells. The chain joins TRBV7-7 to TRBJ1-2, with the D segment identity uncertain. Here the CDR3 is given as CASSGHYGYTF. The base sequence is TGTGCTAGCAGCGGACACTATGGCTACACCTTC. This CDR3, with the reference TRBV7-7 and TRBJ1-2 proteins standing in past its ends, gives the full variable domain GAGVSQSPRYKVTKRGQDVTLRCDPISSHATLYWYQQALGQGPEFLTYFNYEAQPDKSGLPSDRFSAERPEGSISTLTIQRTEQRDSAMYRCASSGHYGYTFGSGTRLTVV.